This TCR beta chain comes out of a study of blood T cells in healthy people across ages. Study-level results: Changes in expanded clonotypes were possibly confounded, as the CMV status of donors was unknown. Estimates based on one million T cells were treated as lower bounds.

Concerning this clonotype itself: The antigen is not known.

Then a second PCR, running roughly 6 to 12 cycles, was carried out with a sample-barcoded 5' primer and a J-beta primer mix. MiXCR, run by TCRdb on the 5' RACE reads, gives a single entry per CDR3 protein. The data contain about 1.6 million distinct CDR3 sequences, 30% to 40% of them seen just once; the ten biggest clones take up over 9%. Germline V gene sequence: CDR1 SGHTA, CDR2 FQGNSA. V shed 3 bases and J 4 bases; nucleotides not matched to a gene: 17. The CDR3 is 19 residues long. The J gene is TRBJ2-3, the V gene TRBV7-2, with TRBD2 identical over 9 bases. The receptor was isolated from a woman aged 25 to 39 in good health. The sequencing input was blood. This CDR3 is CASSLMPMRGGVRADTQYF. Here the CDR3 DNA reads TGTGCCAGCAGCTTGATGCCTATGCGGGGGGGCGTTAGGGCAGATACGCAGTATTTT.